This T cell receptor (beta chain) emerged from a study of Ad26.COV2.S vaccination and SARS-CoV-2 variants. This clone was seen only a few times. The CDR3 contains 17 residues. CDR1 LNHNV and CDR2 YYDKDF come from the germline V gene (reference sequence). The ends were cut back, 1 base at V and 0 bases at J, with 13 bases in the middle. Treatment noted: roughly 19 received Ad26.COV2.S at low or high dose, single or two shots; about 5 received placebo; per-sample allocation not given. Day 63 after the first vaccine or placebo injection was the time point for sampling. Sequencing was performed with immunoSEQ multiplex PCR; in TCRdb, only in-frame clones are kept and a portion is missing. The sample includes 300,000 to 350,000 clones, 86% seen only once; the top ten take about 10%.

Specimen: peripheral blood, collected in a trial of Ad26.COV2.S vaccine versus placebo. J is TRBJ1-3 and V is TRBV15; no reliable D call. This clonotype originated in a person between 18 and 59 years old who received the Ad26.COV2.S COVID-19 vaccine or a placebo. The CDR3 loop reads CATSRVRRTNSGNTIYF. The CDR3 bases are TGTGCCACCAGCAGAGTGAGACGGACGAACTCTGGAAACACCATATATTTT. Complete variable domain (other parts from reference TRBV15 and TRBJ1-3): DAMVIQNPRYQVTQFGKPVTLSCSQTLNHNVMYWYQQKSSQAPKLLFHYYDKDFNNEADTPDNFQSRRPNTSFCFLDIRSPGLGDTAMYLCATSRVRRTNSGNTIYFGEGSWLTVV.